The present T cell receptor (beta chain) was sequenced within a study of vaccination and CD4 T cells after COVID-19. Regarding this clonotype: Its target is not known.

The Oncomine TCR Beta short-read assay was applied to DNA of cultured CD4+ T cells. TCRdb reanalysed the PCR reads using MiXCR and keeps one entry per CDR3 protein. The sample shows 15,000 to 20,000 distinct CDR3 sequences, over 65% of them seen only once. Trimming took off 0 bases at V and 4 bases at J, with 12 bases between the two ends. This CDR3 region has 15 residues. Germline assignment: CDR1 SGHTA and CDR2 FQGNSA. Treatment described: roughly nine-day PBMC culture with coronavirus spike peptide pools or control peptides (ViraFEST assay). The sequence was obtained from a human donor who had recovered from COVID-19. The V and J genes are TRBV7-2 and TRBJ1-1; D is unresolved. Source material: CD4+ T cells from blood, cultured in vitro. The DNA of the CDR3 is TGTGCCAGCAGCTTAGCGGGCCAAGGGAGCACTGAAGCTTTCTTT. Protein: CASSLAGQGSTEAFF.